These 18 T cell receptor beta chains were sequenced from one sample in a study of blood T cells in healthy people across ages (dated by TCRdb to between 2014 and 2017). Libraries were made using 5' RACE. Sequencing relied on an Illumina HiSeq 2500. The second PCR ran for about 6 to 11 cycles and used a J-beta primer mix along with a sample-barcoded 5' primer. The public sequencing data were trimmed at Q25 with fastp and processed into clonotypes with MiXCR by TCRdb, which kept only in-frame beta chains. Rows are unified per CDR3 protein, each entry keeping the most common DNA and genes. The sample profile shows roughly 1,700,000 distinct CDR3 sequences; over 25% of them were found once. The leading ten clones occupy over 7% of the sample. The sequenced material came from blood. The source of these receptors is a woman in her twenties or thirties in good health.

V gene TRBV12-3 or TRBV12-4 combines with J gene TRBJ1-2; a possible D gene is TRBD1 (6 bases). The CDR3 contains 16 residues. Trimming removed 3 bases from V and 2 bases from J, with 16 bases in between. CDR3 DNA: TGTGCCAGCAGTTTCCCACACAGGGCCGGGAACTATGGCTACACCTTC. This gives the protein CASSFPHRAGNYGYTF.

This clonotype has only a few counts. The chain joins TRBV12-3 or TRBV12-4 to TRBJ2-1; no firm D call. Trimming removed 7 bases at V and 9 bases at J, with 10 bases between. This CDR3 is 11 amino acids long. The CDR3 DNA reads as TGTGCCAGCAAAATTTATAGTGAGCAGTTCTTC. Amino acids: CASKIYSEQFF.

This clonotype has a handful of counts. V usage is TRBV6-1 and J usage is TRBJ2-7; a weak D match, TRBD1 (6 bases). This CDR3 has 13 residues. Trimming shortened V by 8 bases and J by 6 bases, and 17 bases separated the two germline ends. The germline CDR1 and CDR2 sequences are MNHNS and SASEGT. The DNA of the CDR3 is TGTGCCAGCGCTGGACAGACCCTTAGCGAGCAGTACTTC. Residues: CASAGQTLSEQYF.

This clonotype was picked up a small number of times. The chain uses TRBV6-4 and TRBJ1-6; D is undetermined. Trimming removed 2 bases at V and 8 bases at J, with 7 bases between. The CDR3 is made up of 13 amino acids. Germline V CDR1 and CDR2: MRHNA, SNTAGT. CDR3 bases: TGTGCCAGCAGTGACGATTCGTATTCACCCCTCCACTTT. Translated: CASSDDSYSPLHF.

This clonotype was seen only a few times. The chain uses TRBV12-3 or TRBV12-4 and TRBJ1-1; possibly TRBD1 for D (6 bases). Trimming cost V 6 bases and J 5 bases, with 16 bases left between them. CDR3 length: 14 amino acids. The CDR3 DNA sequence: TGTGCCAGCAGCAAGACAGGTGGGGAGACTGAAGCTTTCTTT. This encodes CASSKTGGETEAFF.

This clonotype was observed a handful of times. V is TRBV28 and J is TRBJ1-1; D is uncertain. Germline CDR1 MDHEN, CDR2 SYDVKM. Trimming took off 2 bases at V and 4 bases at J, with 11 bases between the two ends. The CDR3 totals 14 residues. The CDR3 loop is CASSLVSRGTEAFF. CDR3 in DNA: TGTGCCAGCAGTTTAGTATCTCGGGGCACTGAAGCTTTCTTT.

This clonotype was detected only once. The rearrangement joins TRBV4-2 to TRBJ1-2; D is ambiguous. The CDR3 extends over 17 amino acids. Looked up from germline, CDR1 is LGHNA and CDR2 is YNFKEQ. Trimming pared 2 bases from V and 4 bases from J, leaving 20 bases between. CDR3 DNA sequence: TGTGCCAGCAGCCAACCCACCCGAGGGAGGCTAGGCTATGGCTACACCTTC. Translating gives CASSQPTRGRLGYGYTF.

This clonotype was seen only a few times. The chain carries TRBV7-9 and TRBJ2-6; D is possibly TRBD1 (5 bases). The V gene lost 0 bases and the J gene lost 0 bases, with 12 bases spanning the gap. The CDR3 loop spans 18 amino acids. The germline V gene has CDR1 SEHNR and CDR2 FQNEAQ (reference sequence). The CDR3 DNA reads as TGTGCCAGCAGCTTAGCGGGCAGGGCACTCTCTGGGGCCAACGTCCTGACTTTC. Translated: CASSLAGRALSGANVLTF.

This clonotype was detected ten times or more. The V call is TRBV7-2, the J call TRBJ2-4; the match to TRBD2 covers 10 bases. This CDR3 is 16 amino acids long. With V trimmed by 3 bases and J by 7 bases, 9 bases remained unmatched. Germline V gene sequence: CDR1 SGHTA, CDR2 FQGNSA. The CDR3 DNA is TGTGCCAGCAGCTTCGGTCCAGCGGGAGGGGATAACATTCAGTACTTC. This encodes CASSFGPAGGDNIQYF.

This clonotype was found many times. The chain is built from TRBV6-2 or TRBV6-3 and TRBJ2-1; 8 bases are shared with TRBD2. V shed 2 bases, J shed 7 bases, and the junction held 4 bases outside the gene matches. Germline assignment: CDR1 MNHEY and CDR2 SVGEGT. The CDR3 covers 14 residues. CDR3 sequence reads: CASSYSGRYNEQFF. CDR3 coding DNA: TGTGCCAGCAGTTACAGCGGGAGATATAATGAGCAGTTCTTC.

The chain uses TRBV30 and TRBJ2-3; possibly TRBD2 for D (5 bases). This CDR3 region has 14 residues. Germline assignment: CDR1 GTSNPN and CDR2 SVGIG (reference sequence). Deletions cut 7 bases from V and 4 bases from J, with 18 bases between. This CDR3 is CASGWRVGSDTQYF. In DNA form, the CDR3 reads TGTGCCTCTGGATGGCGGGTGGGATCAGATACGCAGTATTTT.

A note on this clonotype: Being one base from a much bigger clone, this may be a read error. J is TRBJ2-7 and V is TRBV5-5; TRBD1 matches 8 bases. Germline lookup yields CDR1 SGHKS and CDR2 YYEKEE (reference sequence). The CDR3 sequence is 19 residues long. CDR3 nucleotide sequence: TGTGCCAGCGGCTTCGACCCAGGCGGGACAGGCATTCGGGCTACTAGGCAGTACTTC. Translated, it gives CASGFDPGGTGIRATRQYF.

Of note for this clonotype: A much more abundant neighbour one base away suggests this may be a read error. J is TRBJ2-3 and V is TRBV13, with 14 bases fitting TRBD2. Germline V gene data show CDR1 as PRHDT and CDR2 as FYEKMQ (reference sequence). The CDR3 spans 16 residues. V lost 5 bases, J lost 5 bases, and 6 bases stayed unmatched. DNA for the CDR3: TGTGCCAGCAGCCAGACTAGCGGGGGGGCAAGAGATACGCAGTATTTT. Amino acids: CASSQTSGGARDTQYF.

This sequence joins TRBV6-2 or TRBV6-3 and TRBJ1-2; maybe TRBD1 (6 bases). This CDR3 has 14 amino acids. V was pared by 7 bases and J by 4 bases, with 16 bases between. CDR1 is MNHEY and CDR2 is SVGEGT in the germline V gene. The CDR3 nucleotides read TGTGCCAGCACCGAGACGAGGGACACCTATGGCTACACCTTC. Its translation is CASTETRDTYGYTF.

The chain combines TRBV5-1 with TRBJ2-2; D remains ambiguous. Germline lookup yields CDR1 SGHRS and CDR2 YFSETQ. V was pared by 4 bases and J by 6 bases, with 7 bases between. This CDR3 is 12 amino acids long. CDR3 DNA: TGCGCCAGCAGCCACCCCCCCGGGGAGCTGTTTTTT. Residues: CASSHPPGELFF.

This clonotype has only a few counts. This chain connects TRBV24-1 to TRBJ2-1, with D maybe TRBD1 (5 bases). Germline V gene data show CDR1 as KGHDR and CDR2 as SFDVKD. V lost 5 bases and J 2 bases, leaving 9 bases between the germline ends. The CDR3 has 14 residues. The DNA for the CDR3 is TGTGCCACCAGTGGACAGCCAACCTACAATGAGCAGTTCTTC. Its protein is CATSGQPTYNEQFF.

This clonotype has a handful of counts. V usage is TRBV20-1 and J usage is TRBJ2-7; 9 bases fit TRBD2. The V segment lost 3 bases and the J segment 1 base; nucleotides outside the gene matches: 7. CDR3 length equals 15 residues. Germline CDR1 is DFQATT and CDR2 is SNEGSKA (reference sequence). In DNA form, the CDR3 reads TGCAGTGCTAGGCAGCCTAGCGGGATATCCTACGAGCAGTACTTC. Translating gives CSARQPSGISYEQYF.

This clonotype was observed a single time. The chain has TRBV20-1 and TRBJ1-3, with D possibly TRBD1 on 5 matching bases. The length of the CDR3 is 12 residues. The ends were cut back, 6 bases at V and 4 bases at J, with 10 bases in the middle. Germline values: CDR1 DFQATT, CDR2 SNEGSKA (reference sequence). CDR3 sequence reads: CSARDLGNTIYF. CDR3 DNA sequence: TGCAGTGCGAGGGACCTCGGAAACACCATATATTTT.